This T cell receptor beta chain was sequenced in a study of shared clonotypes between healthy human individuals (TCRdb year 2020). Context from the whole study: The cohort included a few men and a couple of women between 18 and 49 years of age. To increase sequencing depth and limit assay-specific biases, TCR repertoire library preparation and sequencing were carried out by different laboratories using diverse techniques. To estimate repertoire size and how much clonotypes are shared between individuals, the study performed deep sequencing of blood TCR repertoires from roughly five healthy adults. Between about 0.85 and 8.9 billion PBMCs per donor were obtained by leukapheresis. General study outcomes and caveats: Because the study included only a small number of donors, the genetic and exposure-history diversity represented was limited. Sampling was limited to blood, and TCR repertoires in tissue likely differ from TCR repertoires in blood. Pairwise subsampling indicated that sequencing depth was expected to affect the degree of clonotype sharing among donors.

CDR1 and CDR2 are drawn from the germline V gene: MNHNS, SASEGT. The V and J ends are trimmed by 3 bases and 2 bases, leaving 5 bases between them. From the cysteine through the phenylalanine, the CDR3 covers 12 amino acids. The CDR3 DNA has 36 bases and is translated from base 1. In the case of this clone: What antigen it recognizes has not been identified. It has no much larger one-base neighbor in the sample; base qualities were not kept.

Healthy HIV-negative adults with no recently reported acute infections or vaccinations were included as donors. Every donor was a Caucasian adult residing in Nashville, Tennessee, USA. In the unsorted samples, 90 million to 100 million PBMCs were counted, and genomic DNA was extracted using the QIAamp DNA Blood Mini kit. Blood was collected by leukapheresis, and PBMCs were isolated by Ficoll-Histopaque density gradient centrifugation and then cryopreserved in liquid nitrogen vapor phase. Using the deep immunoSEQ assay, multiplex PCR amplified TCR CDR3 regions from genomic DNA. Extracted genomic DNA from each cell subset was spread evenly across all wells of several immunoSEQ 96-well plates, with each plate serving as a replicate. For unsorted PBMC, roughly 270 ng genomic DNA, equal to approximately 30,000 T cell genomes, was loaded into each replicate PCR. Unsorted PBMC genomic DNA was sequenced across ten immunoSEQ deep assay plates. The purified libraries were quantified using a Qubit 3.0 fluorometer, sized with a Bioanalyzer 2100, and then quantified again using the KAPA Library Quantification kit. Every immunoSEQ 96-well plate was sequenced on a dedicated single-read 150-cycle Illumina NextSeq 550 flow cell. From the authors' description of their analysis: Because only junctional sequences without quality scores were contained in the immunoSEQ output, filtering matching that applied to full-length reads could not be performed. To assign V/J genes and CDR3, sequences were annotated using PyIR, a Python wrapper for IgBLAST v1.9, with IMGT germline references. Reads with weak V/J assignments (E-value above 1e-6), missing CDR3, stop codons, out-of-frame junctions, or ambiguous translated residues were removed. V3J clonotypes were defined as sequences sharing an identical inferred V gene, J gene, and CDR3 amino acid sequence. The percentage overlap between two repertoires was calculated by dividing the number of shared unique clonotypes by the size of the smaller repertoire. Three approaches were used to assess repertoire richness: RTK rarefaction, the Chao1 estimator, and Recon v2.1 estimates of unobserved clonotypes. Drawn from immuneACCESS, this table holds only the in-frame rearrangements with V and J called that TCRdb kept. Clones are partly lost; checked studies trace under half to an unresolved V gene and leave the rest unexplained. That table supplies the V and J calls and clone size; D and trimming were determined from the DNA. Across this sample there are 450,000 to 650,000 clones, with roughly 79% seen only once. The biggest ten clones account for around 12% of the sample.

This TCR was sampled from a woman aged 40 to 50 in good health. Some clones in this sample may be carry-over from other donors' samples. In this chain, TRBV6-1 is recombined with TRBJ2-7, with the D gene too uncertain to name. The sample taken for sequencing was PBMCs. The DNA sequence is given as TGTGCCAGCAGTGATTCCGCCTACGAGCAGTACTTC. Its translation is CASSDSAYEQYF.